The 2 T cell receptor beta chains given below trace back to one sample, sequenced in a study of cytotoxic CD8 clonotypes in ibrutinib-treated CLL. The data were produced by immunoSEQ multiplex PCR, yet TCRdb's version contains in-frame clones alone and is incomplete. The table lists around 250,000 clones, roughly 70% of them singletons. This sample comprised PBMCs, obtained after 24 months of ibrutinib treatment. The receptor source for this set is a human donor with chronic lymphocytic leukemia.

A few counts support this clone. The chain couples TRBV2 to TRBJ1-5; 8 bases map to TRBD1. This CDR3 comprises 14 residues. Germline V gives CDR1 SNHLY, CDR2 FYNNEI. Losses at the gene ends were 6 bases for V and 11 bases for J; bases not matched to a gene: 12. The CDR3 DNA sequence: TGTGCCAGCAGCCAGACAGGGGCTCTAGGGGCCCAGCATTTT. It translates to CASSQTGALGAQHF.

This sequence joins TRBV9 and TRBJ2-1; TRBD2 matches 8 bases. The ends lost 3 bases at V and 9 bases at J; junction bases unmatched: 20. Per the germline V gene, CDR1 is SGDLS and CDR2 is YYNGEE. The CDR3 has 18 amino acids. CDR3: CASSAPQNIAGPRGEQFF. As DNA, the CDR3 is TGTGCCAGCAGCGCGCCCCAGAATATAGCGGGACCCCGTGGTGAGCAGTTCTTC.